This paragraph reports one TCR beta chain. The antigen remains undetermined. CD8+CD4-CCR7+CD45RA+ cells were sorted as naive CD8 T cells. This record belongs to a study of molecular identifiers for immune sequencing clone quantification. Overall study context: Naive CD8 RNA (roughly 18,000 or 92,000 cells) was divided into five aliquots, with four sequenced. General study findings and limits: Among effectors, clones above 20 RNA copies held over 99% of molecules; among naive cells, under 1%.

TCRdb analysed the PCR reads with MiXCR anew, one entry per CDR3 protein. The table lists hundreds of thousands of distinct CDR3 sequences, roughly 25% of them singletons. The origin of this receptor is a human donor in good health. Some libraries in this study had Jurkat cell RNA spiked in. Sample: naive CD8+ T cells from blood, with Jurkat cell RNA spiked in. Subset noted: FACS-sorted CD8+CD4-CCR7+CD45RA+ naive T cells.

In DNA, the CDR3 is TGTGCCAGCAGCGTAGGGGACAGCCGGACCCAGTACTTC. The encoded protein is CASSVGDSRTQYF. V is TRBV9 and J is TRBJ2-5; 7 bases fit TRBD1. The CDR3 has 13 amino acids. V lost 0 bases to trimming and J lost 7 bases; unmatched junction nucleotides: 3. Looked up from germline, CDR1 is SGDLS and CDR2 is YYNGEE. Using reference TRBV9 and TRBJ2-5 for the parts outside the CDR3, the full variable domain is DSGVTQTPKHLITATGQRVTLRCSPRSGDLSVYWYQQSLDQGLQFLIQYYNGEERAKGNILERFSAQQFPDLHSELNLSSLELGDSALYFCASSVGDSRTQYFGPGTRLLVL.